This T cell receptor (beta chain) is from a study of post-analysis software for immune sequencing data (dated by TCRdb to between 2014 and 2016). Some background on the complete study: The recorded disease courses included relapsing-remitting, secondary progressive and progressive-relapsing multiple sclerosis, and some patients had no subtype annotation. The multiple sclerosis patient repertoires were compared with ten to eleven previously published healthy control repertoires from donors aged about 6 to 28 years. A subset of samples was prepared in parallel using single-end sample barcoding, then pooled and co-amplified after Illumina adapter ligation.

TCR beta repertoires were profiled from peripheral blood of 10 to 15 young patients with multiple sclerosis to demonstrate the VDJtools post-analysis software. The multiple sclerosis patients were children and adolescents ranging in age from about 6 to 16 years. This clonotype was observed a few times. Its specific antigen is unknown. Nothing much larger sits one base from this clone, and base qualities are not available. Study-wide findings and limitations: Normalized Chao1 diversity was significantly lower in multiple sclerosis patients than controls, suggesting substantial peripheral T-cell clonal expansion. The control group was slightly older than the multiple sclerosis patient group. Direct clustering with F measure showed strong co-clustering of samples prepared in the same batch, prompting a batch-effect correction.

Receptors were amplified or captured by PCR. The instrument given in TCRdb is Illumina HiSeq 2500. To reduce PCR and sequencing biases, unique molecular identifiers were incorporated into the TCR beta cDNA libraries. Every 1 to 10 million input T cells yielded 500,000 or so cDNA molecules, meaning each molecule approximated one T cell. Patient libraries were prepared and sequenced with the same protocol used for the earlier healthy control dataset. Within a given batch, samples were prepared together, multiplexed and sequenced on the same HiSeq lane. The source study handled its data this way. Raw barcoded reads were processed with MIGEC, discarding single-read molecular identifier groups before consensus assembly and CDR3 extraction. VDJtools was used for post-analysis of the clonotype tables, with diversity normalized by down-sampling every dataset to the smallest sample size. To correct batch-related cross-sample contamination, repertoire overlap clustering matched CDR3 amino acid sequences but not nucleotide sequences. TCRdb trimmed the raw reads at Q25, called clones with MiXCR and kept productive beta chains. CDR3 protein sequences are deduplicated, and each keeps its most common genes and DNA. These V and J calls are TCRdb output, not the study's own analysis. The sample table records some 500,000 distinct CDR3 sequences; approximately 45% of these occur just once. 9.5% to 13% of the sample is taken by the ten largest.

This receptor was obtained from a girl aged 10 to 17 with multiple sclerosis. Sequencing was done on a sample of blood.

The sequenced DNA is TGCAGTGCTACGGACAGGCAAAACATTCAGTACTTC. Translated, it reads CSATDRQNIQYF. The rearrangement joined TRBV20-1 to TRBJ2-4, with 7 bases aligning to TRBD1. From the cysteine through the phenylalanine, the CDR3 covers 12 amino acids. CDR3 DNA is the only sequence kept; it has 36 bases, read in frame from the first base. The germline V gene (reference sequence) yields DFQATT for CDR1 and SNEGSKA for CDR2. Clipping removes 4 bases from V and 5 bases from J, with 2 as the unmatched junction base count.